This TCR beta chain was sequenced for a study of cytomegalovirus exposure and HLA in healthy donors. At the level of the study: Of the donors genotyped, several hundred in all, around 77% fell in the Caucasian-associated ancestry cluster.

After removal of 6 bases from V and 4 bases from J, the junction contained 4 bases not matched to a gene. The CDR3 covers 13 residues. Germline CDR1 reads MNHNS; CDR2 reads SASEGT. Overall study results and limits: Later analysis indicated greater clonal expansion among HLA-associated TCR beta chains than among equally common other chains. Associated with HLA alleles at 0.05 false discovery rate in a later analysis were 15,000 to 20,000 TCR beta sequences.

It was with 60 Vbeta and 13 Jbeta primers that the PCR ran. Data came from immunoSEQ multiplex PCR; TCRdb stores just in-frame clones and leaves some out. The sample consists of 150,000 or so clones, approximately 83% of them appearing once. Worth noting for this clone: What it binds is unknown.

The TCR comes from a male donor in good health and CMV-seronegative. The sample taken for sequencing was PBMCs. V and J are TRBV6-1 and TRBJ1-1, with 8 bases fitting TRBD1. The CDR3 DNA reads TGTGCCAGCAGATACAGGGGGGGCACTGAAGCTTTCTTT. Translating gives CASRYRGGTEAFF.